The present T cell receptor beta chain was sequenced within a study of blood T cell repertoires in COVID-19. Study summary: Both acute and convalescent COVID-19 samples were obtained from the United States, Italy and Spain.

Authors' data handling: Using reference gene primer amplification, nucleated cell counts were estimated. Libraries were prepared by immunoSEQ multiplex PCR; TCRdb keeps only in-frame clonotypes and omits some of them. V and J calls and clone size are copied from that table; D and trimming were computed from the DNA. The sample yields under 250,000 clones, roughly 85% seen once. Enrolled during active infection, Seattle patients were then followed longitudinally. This CDR3 contains 16 residues. Trimming pared 2 bases from V and 1 base from J, leaving 14 bases between. Germline loops: CDR1 MNHEY, CDR2 SVGEGT. This clone was seen at least ten times.

The clonotype comes from a man between 50 and 59 years old with COVID-19, enrolled during active disease. The chain links TRBV6-2 or TRBV6-3 to TRBJ1-1; D uncertain. The material sequenced was peripheral blood. In nucleotides, the CDR3 is TGTGCCAGCAGTTACCCCCAGCGGACCCCGAACACTGAAGCTTTCTTT. Translation: CASSYPQRTPNTEAFF.